A single sample gave rise to the 26 T cell receptor beta chains below, sequenced in a study of CD8+CD57+ T cells in acquired aplastic anemia. For sequencing, patients were chosen who had shown expansion of CD8+CD57+ cells by flow cytometry. CDR3 and TCR beta VDJ profiling relied on a genomic DNA template. MiXCR, run by TCRdb on the reads, gives a single entry per CDR3 protein. Counted here are about 160,000 distinct CDR3 sequences, roughly two thirds occurring once; the ten biggest clones make up around 45%. Specimen: sorted CD4+, CD8+, or CD8+CD57+ T cells (not recorded which) from PBMCs. These receptors were obtained from a human donor with aplastic anemia.

V usage is TRBV7-9 and J usage is TRBJ1-6; D unclear. The ends were cut back, 8 bases at V and 6 bases at J, with 11 bases in the middle. Germline CDR1 SEHNR, CDR2 FQNEAQ (reference sequence). The CDR3 consists of 13 residues. The CDR3 region has the DNA TGTGCCAGCGCTGGACCGGGTAATTCACCCCTCCACTTT. Translating gives CASAGPGNSPLHF.

This sequence joins TRBV5-1 and TRBJ1-1; 11 bases fit TRBD1. The CDR3 extends over 16 amino acids. Germline values: CDR1 SGHRS, CDR2 YFSETQ. Trimming at V came to 5 bases and at J to 5 bases, leaving 11 bases not matched to a gene. CDR3 bases: TGCGCCAGCAGTCCTTTTGGGGGACAGGGGGTTACTGAAGCTTTCTTT. Encoded protein: CASSPFGGQGVTEAFF.

The chain recombines TRBV20-1 with TRBJ1-2, with D hard to call. Between the trimmed V and J ends, which lost 3 bases and 4 bases, there was a span of 15 bases. The CDR3 is 14 amino acids. Germline V gene sequence: CDR1 DFQATT, CDR2 SNEGSKA (reference sequence). CDR3 sequence (DNA): TGCAGTGCTAGTACATCCCTGCGGCTCTATGGCTACACCTTC. Protein product: CSASTSLRLYGYTF.

A remark on this clonotype: The germline gene is not matched at one end of the junction; a read error may be the cause. The chain is built from TRBV7-9 and TRBJ2-2; 10 bases line up with TRBD1. Germline CDR1 SEHNR, CDR2 FQNEAQ (reference sequence). This CDR3 spans 16 amino acids. The CDR3 here is CASSFGTGVNTGELFF. CDR3 DNA: TGTGCCAGCAGCTTTGGGACAGGGGTGAACACCGGTGAGCTGTTTTTT.

This chain uses TRBV6-1 with TRBJ2-1, with 9 bases lining up with TRBD1. The ends lost 6 bases at V and 6 bases at J; junction bases unmatched: 12. Germline V gives CDR1 MNHNS, CDR2 SASEGT. The CDR3 runs to 16 residues. The CDR3 region has the DNA TGTGCCAGCAGCACGACCGGGACAGGGCCGGGCAATGAGCAGTTCTTC. Its protein is CASSTTGTGPGNEQFF.

The chain has TRBV2 and TRBJ2-5; 7 positions match TRBD1. Germline values: CDR1 SNHLY, CDR2 FYNNEI. The V gene end was trimmed by 10 bases and the J gene end by 2 bases; junction bases not matched to a gene: 7. This CDR3 has 13 residues. The CDR3 DNA reads TGTGCCATCGCTACCAGGGGGCAAGAGACCCAGTACTTC. Translation: CAIATRGQETQYF.

The rearrangement joins TRBV24-1 to TRBJ2-5, with D uncertain. This CDR3 contains 12 residues. The V end was cut by 0 bases, the J end by 5 bases, with 3 bases between. Germline V gene sequence: CDR1 KGHDR, CDR2 SFDVKD. CDR3 bases: TGTGCCACCAGTGATTTGCTGGAGACCCAGTACTTC. Protein: CATSDLLETQYF.

This rearrangement joins TRBV11-2 to TRBJ1-2; no definite D call. With 3 bases removed from V and 4 bases from J, the gap between germline ends came to 12 bases. The CDR3 covers 14 residues. Per germline, CDR1 SGHAT and CDR2 FQNNGV. CDR3 in amino acids: CASSFGPGSYGYTF. CDR3 nucleotide sequence: TGTGCCAGCAGCTTTGGGCCGGGGAGCTATGGCTACACCTTC.

To note about this clonotype: The CDR3 does not close with the conserved phenylalanine or tryptophan, likely indicating a read error. Because the CDR3's place on the DNA is in doubt, the DNA is left out and the CDR3 is given as listed by TCRdb. This sequence joins TRBV6-4 and TRBJ2-1; the table assigns TRBD2, which was not confirmed against the DNA. The CDR3 is 13 amino acids in total, end residues counted. CDR1 is MRHNA, CDR2 SNTAGT, per germline. This CDR3 is CASSAGSYNEQSL.

The chain carries TRBV29-1 and TRBJ2-5; the match to TRBD2 covers 8 bases. The CDR3 totals 13 residues. Germline V gene sequence: CDR1 SQVTM, CDR2 ANQGSEA. With V trimmed by 7 bases and J by 1 base, 5 bases remained unmatched. The CDR3 DNA is TGCAGCGCTGGGGCGGGGGGCCAAGAGACCCAGTACTTC. Its protein product is CSAGAGGQETQYF.

The rearrangement joins TRBV5-1 to TRBJ1-1; 9 positions agree with TRBD1. Per the germline V gene, CDR1 is SGHRS and CDR2 is YFSETQ. The CDR3 has 15 amino acids. V dropped 0 bases and J dropped 6; count of bases not matched to a gene: 6. In nucleotides, the CDR3 is TGCGCCAGCAGCTTGGCGGGACAGGGTCGCGCTGAAGCTTTCTTT. Translation: CASSLAGQGRAEAFF.

CDR3: CASSLSRTEAFF. The CDR3 DNA is TGTGCCAGCAGCCTCTCCCGGACTGAAGCTTTCTTT. The rearrangement links TRBV7-9 to TRBJ1-1; the D is unclear. The V gene's germline CDR1 is SEHNR and CDR2 FQNEAQ (reference sequence). V shed 5 bases and J shed 5 bases, with 9 bases lying between them. The CDR3 length is 12 residues.

This chain uses TRBV7-3 with TRBJ2-3, with 7 positions matching TRBD2. V shed 5 bases, J shed 8 bases, and the junction held 13 bases outside the gene matches. Germline loops: CDR1 SGHTA, CDR2 FQGTGA. CDR3 size: 15 residues. The CDR3 bases are TGTGCCAGCAGCCAAGGCGCGGGAGTACGAGGTACGCAGTATTTT. Protein sequence: CASSQGAGVRGTQYF.

This chain uses TRBV7-8 with TRBJ2-3, with 7 bases fitting TRBD1. Germline V gene lookup returns CDR1 SGHVS and CDR2 FQNEAQ. The CDR3 has 14 residues. Germline trimming cut 4 bases from V and 0 bases from J; bases unmatched to any gene: 1. DNA of the CDR3: TGTGCCAGCAGCTCAGGGGGTAGCACAGATACGCAGTATTTT. It specifies CASSSGGSTDTQYF. The full variable domain, its missing parts supplied by reference TRBV7-8 and TRBJ2-3, is GAGVSQSPRYKVAKRGQDVALRCDPISGHVSLFWYQQALGQGPEFLTYFQNEAQLDKSGLPSDRFFAERPEGSVSTLKIQRTQQEDSAVYLCASSSGGSTDTQYFGPGTRLTVL.

The gene calls are TRBV7-8 and TRBJ1-1; D is unclear. Germline CDR1 and CDR2: SGHVS and FQNEAQ. Trimming stripped 2 bases from V and 8 bases from J, with 9 bases between. This CDR3 is built from 12 residues. The CDR3 coding sequence is TGTGCCAGCAGCTTACAGATGGGGGAAGCTTTCTTT. It specifies CASSLQMGEAFF.

Regarding this clonotype: Being one base from a much bigger clone, this may be a read error. CDR3 sequence (DNA): TGTGCCTGCAGTTTGGGCGGCCGCCGCGATGAGCAGTTCTTC. Translation: CACSLGGRRDEQFF. The chain employs TRBV12-3 or TRBV12-4 and TRBJ2-1; D uncertain. The CDR3 extends over 14 amino acids.

This clonotype was observed many times. This chain uses TRBV27 with TRBJ2-6; D is unclear. The germline V gene encodes CDR1 MNHEY and CDR2 SMNVEV (reference sequence). CDR3 size: 12 residues. V was clipped by 6 bases and J by 4 bases, with 4 bases between them. DNA for the CDR3: TGTGCCAGCAGCTCCGGGGCCAACGTCCTGACTTTC. Translation gives CASSSGANVLTF. The whole variable domain, remainder taken from reference TRBV27 and TRBJ2-6, is EAQVTQNPRYLITVTGKKLTVTCSQNMNHEYMSWYRQDPGLGLRQIYYSMNVEVTDKGDVPEGYKVSRKEKRNFPLILESPSPNQTSLYFCASSSGANVLTFGAGSRLTVL.

The chain links TRBV20-1 to TRBJ2-7; D gene unclear. Trimming took 6 bases from V and 6 from J, leaving 9 bases between them. The CDR3 contains 10 residues. Germline V gene sequence: CDR1 DFQATT, CDR2 SNEGSKA (reference sequence). CDR3 residues: CSAPLSEQYF. The CDR3, as DNA: TGCAGTGCCCCCCTGTCCGAGCAGTACTTC.

This clonotype has just a few counts. The rearrangement joins TRBV24-1 to TRBJ2-3; 15 nucleotides match TRBD2. V lost 4 bases to trimming and J lost 4 bases; unmatched junction nucleotides: 5. The CDR3 contains 17 residues. Per the germline V gene, CDR1 is KGHDR and CDR2 is SFDVKD. The CDR3 coding sequence is TGTGCCACCAGTGACCGGACTAGCGGGGGGGGGGCAGATACGCAGTATTTT. Translation gives CATSDRTSGGGADTQYF.

The chain joins TRBV15 to TRBJ2-7, with D possibly matching TRBD2 (6 bases). The CDR3 is 16 amino acids. The V end was cut by 1 base, the J end by 3 bases, with 16 bases between. CDR1 is LNHNV, CDR2 YYDKDF, per germline (reference sequence). In nucleotides, the CDR3 is TGTGCCACCAGCAGAGTGGGTAGCGGCAGAGACTACGAGCAGTACTTC. The encoded protein is CATSRVGSGRDYEQYF.

The rearrangement joins TRBV20-1 to TRBJ1-1; a possible D gene is TRBD1 (6 bases). Germline CDR1 and CDR2: DFQATT and SNEGSKA (reference sequence). Trimming took off 5 bases at V and 0 bases at J, with 16 bases between the two ends. This CDR3 region has 15 residues. CDR3 DNA sequence: TGCAGTGCTGGGAGCTCAGGGGCGATGAACACTGAAGCTTTCTTT. This gives the protein CSAGSSGAMNTEAFF.

The chain has TRBV5-1 and TRBJ1-2; possibly TRBD1 for D (6 bases). The CDR3 covers 15 residues. V was trimmed by 2 bases and J by 4 bases, leaving 15 bases between them. Germline values: CDR1 SGHRS, CDR2 YFSETQ. The chain's CDR3 is CASSFATGSGYGYTF. The CDR3 region has the DNA TGCGCCAGCAGCTTCGCTACAGGGTCCGGCTATGGCTACACCTTC. Drawing the rest from reference TRBV5-1 and TRBJ1-2, the complete variable domain is KAGVTQTPRYLIKTRGQQVTLSCSPISGHRSVSWYQQTPGQGLQFLFEYFSETQRNKGNFPGRFSGRQFSNSRSEMNVSTLELGDSALYLCASSFATGSGYGYTFGSGTRLTVV.

This clonotype came up a few times. The gene calls are TRBV20-1 and TRBJ1-5; the match to TRBD1 covers 10 bases. Trimming at V came to 6 bases and at J to 1 base, leaving 9 bases not matched to a gene. Germline V gives CDR1 DFQATT, CDR2 SNEGSKA (reference sequence). The CDR3 covers 16 residues. The DNA for the CDR3 is TGCAGTGCCGGCAGACAGGGGGCGACGAGCAATCAGCCCCAGCATTTT. As protein: CSAGRQGATSNQPQHF.

The CDR3 region has the DNA TGCGCCAGCAGCCACGGGGAAAATTCACCCCTCCACTTT. Its translation: CASSHGENSPLHF. The gene calls are TRBV4-1 and TRBJ1-6; D call uncertain. V was cut by 3 bases and J by 7 bases, with 7 bases left in between. The CDR3 is made up of 13 amino acids. CDR1 and CDR2 (germline): MGHRA, YSYEKL.

In this sample, this clonotype turned up once. The rearrangement uses TRBV9 and TRBJ1-1; the D gene is possibly TRBD1 (5 bases). The CDR3 is 14 amino acids. CDR1 and CDR2 from the germline V gene are SGDLS and YYNGEE. V dropped 1 base and J dropped 3 bases, with 10 bases sitting between them. The CDR3: CASSVNGGYTEAFF. As DNA, the CDR3 is TGTGCCAGCAGCGTAAATGGGGGGTACACTGAAGCTTTCTTT.

The V and J genes are TRBV19 and TRBJ1-6; D remains ambiguous. The germline gives CDR1 LNHDA, CDR2 SQIVND (reference sequence). The CDR3 is 12 residues long. V shed 5 bases and J shed 12 bases, with 11 bases lying between them. In DNA, the CDR3 is TGTGCCAGTAGTCTTTTCCGGGGACCCCTCCACTTT. This sequence encodes CASSLFRGPLHF. Combining the CDR3 with reference TRBV19 and TRBJ1-6 gives the whole variable domain DGGITQSPKYLFRKEGQNVTLSCEQNLNHDAMYWYRQDPGQGLRLIYYSQIVNDFQKGDIAEGYSVSREKKESFPLTVTSAQKNPTAFYLCASSLFRGPLHFGNGTRLTVT.